This T cell receptor (beta chain) was sequenced for a study of identical twins. General study points: Zero-insertion results could be subject to partial confounding by invariant MAIT and iNKT cells. Findings came from cross-sectional statistics, without long-term follow-up of donors. Compared with unrelated sharing, twin-shared out-of-frame alpha sequences had more low-probability sequences.

Template switching introduced a universal primer site, and the cDNA bore unique molecular identifiers. Each CDR3 protein is one row after TCRdb ran MiXCR on the 5' RACE reads. The data show hundreds of thousands of distinct CDR3 sequences, around 6% seen once. This clonotype was observed many times. Its target is not known. The CDR3 runs to 12 residues. The V gene's germline CDR1 is SQVTM and CDR2 ANQGSEA. V dropped 4 bases and J dropped 3 bases, with 10 bases sitting between them. The source of this sequence is a man in his late teens or twenties in good health. V and J are TRBV29-1 and TRBJ2-7, with D possibly TRBD1 on 5 matching bases. The sequenced sample consisted of naive T cells sorted from blood. The CDR3 DNA reads as TGCAGCGTTGTTTCAGACAGCTACGAGCAGTACTTC. This gives the protein CSVVSDSYEQYF.